This T cell receptor beta chain was sequenced during a study of T cell changes during pregnancy in multiple sclerosis. Here immunoSEQ multiplex PCR was the method, and the copy in TCRdb shows in-frame clones only, minus some. Altogether tens of thousands of clones are present, more than 75% being singletons, with the ten largest covering 3.5% to 4.5%. The ends were cut back, 0 bases at V and 8 bases at J, with 11 bases in the middle. Germline loops: CDR1 SGHRS, CDR2 YFSETQ. The CDR3 covers 13 residues. The sample here was peripheral blood, taken in the second trimester of pregnancy. The source is a female donor in good health, enrolled as a control in a pregnancy study. The gene calls are TRBV5-1 and TRBJ1-2; no reliable D call. CDR3 region: CASSLDVAVGYTF. CDR3 DNA sequence: TGCGCCAGCAGCTTGGATGTGGCAGTCGGCTACACCTTC. Full variable domain (remainder filled in from reference TRBV5-1 and TRBJ1-2): KAGVTQTPRYLIKTRGQQVTLSCSPISGHRSVSWYQQTPGQGLQFLFEYFSETQRNKGNFPGRFSGRQFSNSRSEMNVSTLELGDSALYLCASSLDVAVGYTFGSGTRLTVV.